These 29 T cell receptor beta chains originate from one sample sequenced in a study of OX40 agonist ivuxolimab in advanced cancers. Some clones are missing from TCRdb's copy, which holds only in-frame ones; the method was immunoSEQ multiplex PCR. Here the sample spans some 45,000 clones, 80% to 90% being singletons. Material: CD4+ or CD8+ T cells sorted from blood, obtained in a trial of the OX40 agonist ivuxolimab. The receptors come from an adult with an advanced solid tumor such as melanoma, head and neck, liver or kidney cancer.

This clone was counted a single time. The chain links TRBV6-5 to TRBJ1-2, with unresolved D. In germline, CDR1 is MNHEY, CDR2 SVGAGI. The CDR3 is 14 residues long. V was trimmed by 5 bases and J by 4 bases, leaving 14 bases between them. The CDR3 region is CASSRIDGFYGYTF. In DNA form, the CDR3 reads TGTGCCAGCAGTCGCATCGACGGATTCTATGGCTACACCTTC.

The chain is built from TRBV25-1 and TRBJ2-7; TRBD2 might be the D (6 bases). There are 14 residues in the CDR3. V was clipped by 4 bases and J by 1 base, with 11 bases between them. The germline V gene has CDR1 MGHDK and CDR2 SYGVNS. CDR3 in amino acids: CASSGNLASYEQYF. DNA of the CDR3: TGTGCCAGCAGTGGTAACCTAGCGTCCTACGAGCAGTACTTC.

The chain recombines TRBV30 with TRBJ1-6; D gene uncertain. The CDR3 has 13 residues. Looked up from germline, CDR1 is GTSNPN and CDR2 is SVGIG (reference sequence). V gave up 2 bases and J gave up 5 bases, with 7 bases separating them. As DNA, the CDR3 is TGTGCCTGGAGTACGAGAGATAATTCACCCCTCCACTTT. Protein sequence: CAWSTRDNSPLHF.

This sequence joins TRBV29-1 and TRBJ1-2, with a possible D match to TRBD1 (5 bases). The V end lost 2 bases, the J end lost 4 bases, and 8 bases lay between the germline ends. The CDR3 is 12 amino acids. Looked up from germline, CDR1 is SQVTM and CDR2 is ANQGSEA. CDR3: CSVERGVYGYTF. In nucleotides, the CDR3 is TGCAGCGTTGAACGGGGCGTCTATGGCTACACCTTC. The variable domain in full, with the rest retrieved from reference TRBV29-1 and TRBJ1-2, is SAVISQKPSRDICQRGTSLTIQCQVDSQVTMMFWYRQQPGQSLTLIATANQGSEATYESGFVIDKFPISRPNLTFSTLTVSNMSPEDSSIYLCSVERGVYGYTFGSGTRLTVV.

The chain employs TRBV5-6 and TRBJ1-6; 8 nucleotides line up with TRBD1. Germline assignment: CDR1 SGHDT and CDR2 YYEEEE. Trimming cost V 3 bases and J 9 bases; bases outside gene matches: 17. This CDR3 has 18 residues. The CDR3 sequence: CASSSWGGTGSFGSPLHF. As DNA, the CDR3 is TGTGCCAGCAGCTCATGGGGGGGGACAGGATCTTTTGGTTCACCCCTCCACTTT.

The rearrangement uses TRBV2 and TRBJ2-1; 8 bases map to TRBD2. CDR1 and CDR2 (germline): SNHLY, FYNNEI. The V segment lost 4 bases and the J segment 4 bases; nucleotides outside the gene matches: 6. This CDR3 region has 15 residues. Written as DNA, the CDR3 is TGTGCCAGCAGTGTAGACGGGAGGGCATACAATGAGCAGTTCTTC. Translated: CASSVDGRAYNEQFF.

V is TRBV14 and J is TRBJ1-6; D may be TRBD1 (6 bases). The CDR3 runs 15 residues. Germline V gives CDR1 SGHDN, CDR2 FVKESK. Trimming left V 4 bases short and J 8 bases short, with 15 bases between. The CDR3 loop is CASSLGGGRDSPLHF. DNA of the CDR3: TGTGCCAGCAGCCTAGGGGGTGGAAGGGATTCACCCCTCCACTTT.

The J gene is TRBJ2-1, the V gene TRBV18, with 13 nucleotides matching TRBD2. Germline CDR1 reads KGHSH; CDR2 reads LQKENI. The CDR3 sequence is 16 residues long. V lost 6 bases and J lost 4; bases outside the gene matches: 6. The CDR3 reads CASSYGTSGTYNEQFF. The CDR3 DNA sequence: TGTGCCAGCTCCTATGGGACTAGCGGGACATACAATGAGCAGTTCTTC. Full variable domain (remainder filled in from reference TRBV18 and TRBJ2-1): NAGVMQNPRHLVRRRGQEARLRCSPMKGHSHVYWYRQLPEEGLKFMVYLQKENIIDESGMPKERFSAEFPKEGPSILRIQQVVRGDSAAYFCASSYGTSGTYNEQFFGPGTRLTVL.

The count of this clone is one. V and J are TRBV6-5 and TRBJ2-7, with D perhaps matching TRBD1 (5 bases). The CDR3 is 15 residues long. V was cut by 2 bases and J by 2 bases, with 13 bases left in between. CDR1 and CDR2 (germline): MNHEY, SVGAGI. The CDR3 region is CASSYTRVSAYEQYF. CDR3 nucleotides: TGTGCCAGCAGTTACACCAGGGTTTCCGCCTACGAGCAGTACTTC.

V gene TRBV18 combines with J gene TRBJ2-1, with 9 bases that match TRBD1. Looked up from germline, CDR1 is KGHSH and CDR2 is LQKENI. The CDR3 is made up of 16 amino acids. Trimming cost V 3 bases and J 5 bases; bases outside gene matches: 8. In DNA, the CDR3 is TGTGCCAGCTCACCCCGGGGACAGGGAGGTCACAATGAGCAGTTCTTC. Translation: CASSPRGQGGHNEQFF.

The chain links TRBV28 to TRBJ2-1; possible D gene TRBD2, 6 bases. With 5 bases removed from V and 4 bases from J, the gap between germline ends came to 15 bases. Per the germline V gene, CDR1 is MDHEN and CDR2 is SYDVKM. The length of the CDR3 is 15 residues. CDR3 amino acids: CASSDSGRPYNEQFF. The CDR3 coding sequence is TGTGCCAGCAGTGATAGCGGCAGGCCTTACAATGAGCAGTTCTTC. The full variable domain, rest sourced from reference TRBV28 and TRBJ2-1, is DVKVTQSSRYLVKRTGEKVFLECVQDMDHENMFWYRQDPGLGLRLIYFSYDVKMKEKGDIPEGYSVSREKKERFSLILESASTNQTSMYLCASSDSGRPYNEQFFGPGTRLTVL.

V gene TRBV6-1 combines with J gene TRBJ2-7, with D tentatively TRBD2 (6 bases). The CDR3 contains 13 residues. CDR1 and CDR2 from the germline V gene are MNHNS and SASEGT. The V and J ends lost 6 bases and 3 bases respectively, with 12 bases between them. CDR3: CASRGTANYEQYF. The CDR3 DNA reads as TGTGCCAGCAGAGGGACTGCTAACTACGAGCAGTACTTC.

This sequence joins TRBV7-9 and TRBJ2-7; 7 nucleotides match TRBD1. The CDR3 contains 14 residues. The junction had 9 bases not matched to a gene; V was cut back by 4 bases and J by 6 bases. Germline V gene data show CDR1 as SEHNR and CDR2 as FQNEAQ (reference sequence). CDR3 sequence (DNA): TGTGCCAGCAGCTCCGACAGGGAAAGGGCCGAGCAGTACTTC. Amino acid sequence: CASSSDRERAEQYF.

The chain is built from TRBV9 and TRBJ2-3; 8 nucleotides match TRBD2. CDR1 is SGDLS and CDR2 is YYNGEE in the germline V gene. Trimming at V came to 3 bases and at J to 2 bases, leaving 5 bases not matched to a gene. The CDR3 contains 15 residues. The CDR3 nucleotides read TGTGCCAGCAGCGCGTTAGCGGGGATCACAGATACGCAGTATTTT. Protein sequence: CASSALAGITDTQYF. The variable domain in full, with the rest retrieved from reference TRBV9 and TRBJ2-3, is DSGVTQTPKHLITATGQRVTLRCSPRSGDLSVYWYQQSLDQGLQFLIQYYNGEERAKGNILERFSAQQFPDLHSELNLSSLELGDSALYFCASSALAGITDTQYFGPGTRLTVL.

This chain connects TRBV5-1 to TRBJ2-3; D gene unclear. The CDR3 sequence is 15 residues long. Germline CDR1 is SGHRS and CDR2 is YFSETQ. Trimming removed 5 bases from V and 4 bases from J, with 17 bases in between. In DNA, the CDR3 is TGCGCCAGCAGAAACGCAGCTGGGTCGGCAGATACGCAGTATTTT. This codes for CASRNAAGSADTQYF.

This chain joins TRBV7-2 and TRBJ2-7; D unclear. Trimming took off 1 base at V and 2 bases at J, with 9 bases between the two ends. Germline-derived CDR1 and CDR2 are SGHTA and FQGNSA. This CDR3 is 14 amino acids long. The CDR3 here is CASSLEARPYEQYF. For the CDR3, the DNA is TGTGCCAGCAGCTTAGAAGCCAGACCCTACGAGCAGTACTTC.

The chain couples TRBV29-1 to TRBJ2-3, with 8 bases lining up with TRBD2. This CDR3 has 14 amino acids. The germline gives CDR1 SQVTM, CDR2 ANQGSEA. The V segment lost 5 bases and the J segment 1 base; nucleotides outside the gene matches: 5. CDR3 loop: CSVTSGGGTDTQYF. For the CDR3, the DNA is TGCAGCGTTACATCCGGGGGGGGCACAGATACGCAGTATTTT.

This chain links TRBV11-1 with TRBJ2-7, with TRBD2 matching 7 bases. V shed 6 bases, J shed 0 bases, and the junction held 8 bases outside the gene matches. This CDR3 region has 15 residues. Germline-derived CDR1 and CDR2 are SGHAT and FQDESV (reference sequence). The CDR3 reads CASSSRAGPSYEQYF. CDR3 DNA: TGTGCCAGCAGTTCACGAGCGGGGCCCTCCTACGAGCAGTACTTC.

This clone was picked up a small number of times. The rearrangement links TRBV30 to TRBJ1-2; D might be TRBD1 (5 bases). V gave up 3 bases and J gave up 4 bases, with 21 bases separating them. The CDR3 runs 16 residues. Germline CDR1 reads GTSNPN; CDR2 reads SVGIG (reference sequence). In DNA form, the CDR3 reads TGTGCCTGGAGGCGCACTGGGGACGGCAACTCCTATGGCTACACCTTC. It yields the protein CAWRRTGDGNSYGYTF.

The J gene is TRBJ1-2, the V gene TRBV6-5; D is unresolved. Trimming removed 4 bases at V and 4 bases at J, with 13 bases between. Looked up from germline, CDR1 is MNHEY and CDR2 is SVGAGI. CDR3 size: 14 residues. This CDR3 is CASSLYGDSYGYTF. CDR3 bases: TGTGCCAGCAGTTTGTATGGGGATTCCTATGGCTACACCTTC.

V is TRBV27 and J is TRBJ2-3, with 8 bases matching TRBD1. The CDR3 loop spans 16 amino acids. Trimming cost V 3 bases and J 2 bases; bases outside gene matches: 7. Germline V gene sequence: CDR1 MNHEY, CDR2 SMNVEV (reference sequence). CDR3 sequence: CASSFETGGFTDTQYF. CDR3 coding DNA: TGTGCCAGCAGTTTCGAAACAGGGGGGTTCACAGATACGCAGTATTTT.

This chain connects TRBV7-3 to TRBJ2-3; D might be TRBD1 or TRBD2, each matching 5 bases. The V end was cut by 4 bases, the J end by 2 bases, with 7 bases between. The germline V gene encodes CDR1 SGHTA and CDR2 FQGTGA. This CDR3 has 13 residues. CDR3 in amino acids: CASSSGTTDTQYF. The CDR3, as DNA: TGTGCCAGCAGCTCCGGGACCACAGATACGCAGTATTTT.

The chain uses TRBV4-1 and TRBJ2-7; D call uncertain. Germline V gene lookup returns CDR1 MGHRA and CDR2 YSYEKL. The V and J ends lost 3 bases and 1 base respectively, with 10 bases between them. The CDR3 runs to 14 residues. CDR3 region: CASSQDPGSYEQYF. The CDR3 region has the DNA TGCGCCAGCAGCCAGGACCCCGGGTCCTACGAGCAGTACTTC.

The V gene is TRBV6-1, the J gene TRBJ2-7; D remains ambiguous. Between the trimmed V and J ends, which lost 1 base and 2 bases, there was a span of 12 bases. Looked up from germline, CDR1 is MNHNS and CDR2 is SASEGT. CDR3 length: 15 amino acids. The CDR3 loop reads CASSEGSWGTYEQYF. The CDR3 coding sequence is TGTGCCAGCAGTGAAGGGTCGTGGGGAACCTACGAGCAGTACTTC.

This clone has a single count. The rearrangement uses TRBV5-1 and TRBJ2-3, with TRBD1 matching 8 bases. The J segment lost 4 bases and the V segment lost 3 bases, leaving 4 bases of the junction unmatched. The CDR3 is made up of 14 amino acids. The germline V gene has CDR1 SGHRS and CDR2 YFSETQ. CDR3 in DNA: TGCGCCAGCAGCTCCGGACAGGGTGCAGATACGCAGTATTTT. Its translation: CASSSGQGADTQYF.

The gene calls are TRBV6-1 and TRBJ2-2, with 7 bases lining up with TRBD1. Trimming cost V 1 base and J 6 bases; bases outside gene matches: 11. Germline V gene sequence: CDR1 MNHNS, CDR2 SASEGT. The CDR3 extends over 17 amino acids. This chain's CDR3 is CASSEGGDRVVAGELFF. The CDR3 region has the DNA TGTGCCAGCAGTGAAGGGGGCGACAGGGTGGTCGCCGGGGAGCTGTTTTTT.

The chain has TRBV7-2 and TRBJ1-2; D call uncertain. Germline CDR1 and CDR2: SGHTA and FQGNSA. Trimming shortened V by 1 base and J by 8 bases, and 14 bases separated the two germline ends. This CDR3 is built from 14 residues. The CDR3 loop reads CASSLVYGLYGYTF. CDR3 nucleotide sequence: TGTGCCAGCAGCTTAGTATACGGCCTATACGGCTACACCTTC. The whole variable domain, filled in from reference TRBV7-2 and TRBJ1-2, reads GAGVSQSPSNKVTEKGKDVELRCDPISGHTALYWYRQSLGQGLEFLIYFQGNSAPDKSGLPSDRFSAERTGGSVSTLTIQRTQQEDSAVYLCASSLVYGLYGYTFGSGTRLTVV.

This rearrangement joins TRBV27 to TRBJ2-2; 9 bases line up with TRBD1. The CDR3 has 14 residues. With V trimmed by 6 bases and J by 7 bases, 6 bases remained unmatched. Germline V lookup: CDR1 MNHEY, CDR2 SMNVEV (reference sequence). The CDR3 is CASRPGQGLGELFF. The CDR3 DNA is TGTGCCAGCAGACCGGGACAGGGACTCGGGGAGCTGTTTTTT.

The gene calls are TRBV7-2 and TRBJ2-7; a weak D match, TRBD1 (6 bases). Trimming removed 5 bases from V and 0 bases from J, with 17 bases in between. There are 16 residues in the CDR3. The germline V gene encodes CDR1 SGHTA and CDR2 FQGNSA. CDR3 in amino acids: CASSPHSGTNSYEQYF. For the CDR3, the DNA is TGTGCCAGCAGCCCCCACTCCGGGACAAACTCCTACGAGCAGTACTTC. The complete variable domain, with remaining parts taken from reference TRBV7-2 and TRBJ2-7, reads GAGVSQSPSNKVTEKGKDVELRCDPISGHTALYWYRQSLGQGLEFLIYFQGNSAPDKSGLPSDRFSAERTGGSVSTLTIQRTQQEDSAVYLCASSPHSGTNSYEQYFGPGTRLTVT.